Listed below are T cell receptor beta chains from one sample, sequenced in a study of siplizumab effects on memory and regulatory T cells. These TCRs' antigens remain unknown. Sequenced by immunoSEQ multiplex PCR; TCRdb stores in-frame clones only, minus some. Of around 13,000 clones listed, roughly 43% were seen once; the top ten hold about 9.5%. The specimen sequenced was CFSE-low (dividing) CD8+ T cells sorted from an allogeneic mixed lymphocyte reaction. Receptors originate from a human donor in good health; the cells came from an allogeneic mixed lymphocyte reaction. The CDR3 runs from the conserved cysteine through the conserved F or W. A D gene is named only where the DNA matches it firmly. Clone size is given for some rows only: seen once, a few or many times, or a class if the clone is expanded.

cdr3_aa: CASSLGVGGAYEQFF
cdr3_nt: TGTGCCAGCAGCTTAGGGGTCGGGGGGGCTTATGAGCAGTTCTTC
v_call: TRBV11-3
j_call: TRBJ2-1
d_call: TRBD2
clone_size: -

cdr3_aa: CASSNVPGELFF
cdr3_nt: TGTGCCAGCAGCAATGTACCCGGGGAGCTGTTTTTT
v_call: TRBV5-4
j_call: TRBJ2-2
d_call: -
clone_size: -

cdr3_aa: CASSLLQFGYNEQFF
cdr3_nt: TGTGCCAGCAGTTTACTCCAGTTTGGGTACAATGAGCAGTTCTTC
v_call: TRBV27
j_call: TRBJ2-1
d_call: -
clone_size: -

cdr3_aa: CASSGAGTREETQYF
cdr3_nt: TGCGCCAGCAGCGGAGCCGGGACTAGAGAAGAGACCCAGTACTTC
v_call: TRBV5-1
j_call: TRBJ2-5
d_call: TRBD2
clone_size: -

cdr3_aa: CASSSTGGRTEAFF
cdr3_nt: TGTGCCAGCAGCTCCACCGGGGGGCGTACTGAAGCTTTCTTT
v_call: TRBV7-9
j_call: TRBJ1-1
d_call: -
clone_size: -

cdr3_aa: CASSLGQGAREQYF
cdr3_nt: TGTGCCAGCAGTTTGGGACAGGGGGCGCGGGAGCAGTACTTC
v_call: TRBV27
j_call: TRBJ2-7
d_call: TRBD1
clone_size: -

cdr3_aa: CASSQPLGGYEQYF
cdr3_nt: TGCGCCAGCAGCCAACCTCTGGGCGGTTACGAGCAGTACTTC
v_call: TRBV4-1
j_call: TRBJ2-7
d_call: -
clone_size: -

cdr3_aa: CASSYPTGNTEAFF
cdr3_nt: TGCGCCAGCAGCTACCCGACAGGGAACACTGAAGCTTTCTTT
v_call: TRBV5-1
j_call: TRBJ1-1
d_call: -
clone_size: -

cdr3_aa: CASSLGPYSNQPQHF
cdr3_nt: TGTGCCAGCAGCTTGGGGCCCTATAGCAATCAGCCCCAGCATTTT
v_call: TRBV7-9
j_call: TRBJ1-5
d_call: -
clone_size: -

cdr3_aa: CAWSPIDPYEQYF
cdr3_nt: TGTGCCTGGAGTCCGATTGATCCCTACGAGCAGTACTTC
v_call: TRBV30
j_call: TRBJ2-7
d_call: -
clone_size: medium-sized

cdr3_aa: CASSQALTAYEQYF
cdr3_nt: TGCGCCAGCAGCCAAGCCTTGACGGCCTACGAGCAGTACTTC
v_call: TRBV4-1
j_call: TRBJ2-7
d_call: -
clone_size: few

cdr3_aa: CASRLNTEAFF
cdr3_nt: TGTGCCAGCCGCCTGAACACTGAAGCTTTCTTT
v_call: TRBV25-1
j_call: TRBJ1-1
d_call: -
clone_size: -

cdr3_aa: CASSPGRGSSTDTQYF
cdr3_nt: TGTGCCAGCAGCCCAGGGCGGGGGTCTAGCACAGATACGCAGTATTTT
v_call: TRBV5-6
j_call: TRBJ2-3
d_call: TRBD2
clone_size: -

cdr3_aa: CASSAKATTTNEKLFF
cdr3_nt: TGTGCCAGCAGCGCTAAGGCTACAACAACTAATGAAAAACTGTTTTTT
v_call: TRBV13
j_call: TRBJ1-4
d_call: -
clone_size: -

cdr3_aa: CASSQEAGGGIYEQYF
cdr3_nt: TGCGCCAGCAGCCAAGAGGCGGGCGGGGGGATATACGAGCAGTACTTC
v_call: TRBV4-1
j_call: TRBJ2-7
d_call: TRBD2
clone_size: -

cdr3_aa: CASSLADRSDGYTF
cdr3_nt: TGTGCCAGCAGCTTAGCCGACAGGTCAGATGGCTACACCTTC
v_call: TRBV13
j_call: TRBJ1-2
d_call: -
clone_size: few

cdr3_aa: CATPVRAGELFF
cdr3_nt: TGTGCCACCCCGGTTAGGGCCGGGGAGCTGTTTTTT
v_call: TRBV19
j_call: TRBJ2-2
d_call: -
clone_size: -

cdr3_aa: CASSIVGQHTGELFF
cdr3_nt: TGTGCCAGTAGTATAGTGGGACAGCACACCGGGGAGCTGTTTTTT
v_call: TRBV19
j_call: TRBJ2-2
d_call: TRBD1
clone_size: medium-sized

cdr3_aa: CASSLAGQGLMNTEAFF
cdr3_nt: TGTGCCAGCAGCTTGGCGGGACAGGGGCTCATGAACACTGAAGCTTTCTTT
v_call: TRBV5-6
j_call: TRBJ1-1
d_call: TRBD1
clone_size: -

cdr3_aa: CASSLGQGGGTEAFF
cdr3_nt: TGTGCCAGCAGCTTAGGGCAGGGAGGAGGCACTGAAGCTTTCTTT
v_call: TRBV7-3
j_call: TRBJ1-1
d_call: -
clone_size: -

cdr3_aa: CASSNGRVALYYEQYF
cdr3_nt: TGTGCCAGCAGTAACGGGAGGGTGGCTTTATACTACGAGCAGTACTTC
v_call: TRBV6-6
j_call: TRBJ2-7
d_call: TRBD2
clone_size: -

cdr3_aa: CASSFGTSNEQYF
cdr3_nt: TGTGCCAGCAGCTTCGGGACCTCGAACGAGCAGTACTTC
v_call: TRBV11-2
j_call: TRBJ2-7
d_call: -
clone_size: few

cdr3_aa: CASSITGFHEQFF
cdr3_nt: TGTGCCAGTAGTATAACAGGGTTCCATGAGCAGTTCTTC
v_call: TRBV19
j_call: TRBJ2-1
d_call: -
clone_size: few

cdr3_aa: CASSQEWLAGGFYEQYF
cdr3_nt: TGTGCCAGCAGCCAAGAGTGGCTAGCGGGAGGGTTCTACGAGCAGTACTTC
v_call: TRBV14
j_call: TRBJ2-7
d_call: TRBD2
clone_size: -

cdr3_aa: CASSFSADYEQYF
cdr3_nt: TGTGCCAGCAGTTTTAGCGCGGACTACGAGCAGTACTTC
v_call: TRBV27
j_call: TRBJ2-7
d_call: -
clone_size: -

cdr3_aa: CATSRDLGISYEQYF
cdr3_nt: TGTGCCACCAGCAGAGATCTTGGGATCTCCTACGAGCAGTACTTC
v_call: TRBV15
j_call: TRBJ2-7
d_call: -
clone_size: -

cdr3_aa: CASSSLPTDSYGYTF
cdr3_nt: TGTGCCAGCAGCTCACTCCCGACAGACAGCTATGGCTACACCTTC
v_call: TRBV27
j_call: TRBJ1-2
d_call: -
clone_size: -

cdr3_aa: CASSGGTSGVTSTDTQYF
cdr3_nt: TGTGCCAGCAGCGGCGGGACTAGCGGGGTAACTAGCACAGATACGCAGTATTTT
v_call: TRBV5-4
j_call: TRBJ2-3
d_call: TRBD2
clone_size: -

cdr3_aa: CASSLALGTPEPIGYTF
cdr3_nt: TGTGCCAGCAGCTTAGCGCTAGGGACGCCAGAGCCCATTGGCTACACCTTC
v_call: TRBV11-2
j_call: TRBJ1-2
d_call: -
clone_size: -

cdr3_aa: CAWSVDSAYEQYF
cdr3_nt: TGTGCCTGGAGTGTTGACAGCGCCTACGAGCAGTACTTC
v_call: TRBV30
j_call: TRBJ2-7
d_call: -
clone_size: -

cdr3_aa: CASSLSPGAGEQYF
cdr3_nt: TGTGCCAGCAGCTTGAGCCCGGGGGCGGGCGAGCAGTACTTC
v_call: TRBV5-6
j_call: TRBJ2-7
d_call: -
clone_size: -

cdr3_aa: CASSAFGSTDTQYF
cdr3_nt: TGTGCCAGCAGCGCATTCGGAAGCACAGATACGCAGTATTTT
v_call: TRBV9
j_call: TRBJ2-3
d_call: -
clone_size: medium-sized

cdr3_aa: CASSLAQSNTEAFF
cdr3_nt: TGTGCCAGCAGCTTAGCGCAATCGAACACTGAAGCTTTCTTT
v_call: TRBV7-2
j_call: TRBJ1-1
d_call: -
clone_size: -

cdr3_aa: CASRHLRGDTQYF
cdr3_nt: TGTGCCAGCAGACACCTCCGAGGGGATACGCAGTATTTT
v_call: TRBV11-2
j_call: TRBJ2-3
d_call: -
clone_size: few

cdr3_aa: CASSLYQGLADSQETQYF
cdr3_nt: TGTGCCAGCAGCTTATACCAGGGACTAGCGGATAGCCAAGAGACCCAGTACTTC
v_call: TRBV7-9
j_call: TRBJ2-5
d_call: TRBD2
clone_size: few

cdr3_aa: CASSEFGDTDLFF
cdr3_nt: TGCGCCAGCAGTGAGTTCGGCGACACGGATCTGTTTTTT
v_call: TRBV10-1
j_call: TRBJ1-4
d_call: -
clone_size: -

cdr3_aa: CASSQDPRGWTPLHF
cdr3_nt: TGCGCCAGCAGCCAGGATCCGCGGGGCTGGACACCCCTCCACTTT
v_call: TRBV4-1
j_call: TRBJ1-6
d_call: -
clone_size: -

cdr3_aa: CASSFSPKAGDSYGYTF
cdr3_nt: TGTGCCAGCAGCTTTTCGCCTAAAGCCGGGGATAGCTATGGCTACACCTTC
v_call: TRBV7-9
j_call: TRBJ1-2
d_call: -
clone_size: -

cdr3_aa: CASNLGDGLYEQYF
cdr3_nt: TGTGCCAGCAACTTAGGAGACGGTCTATACGAGCAGTACTTC
v_call: TRBV11-2
j_call: TRBJ2-7
d_call: -
clone_size: -

cdr3_aa: CASSLTINEQFF
cdr3_nt: TGTGCCAGCAGCTTAACTATTAATGAGCAGTTCTTC
v_call: TRBV7-9
j_call: TRBJ2-1
d_call: -
clone_size: few

cdr3_aa: CASSTALYNEQFF
cdr3_nt: TGTGCCAGTTCAACGGCTCTCTACAATGAGCAGTTCTTC
v_call: TRBV19
j_call: TRBJ2-1
d_call: -
clone_size: -